The T cell receptor (beta chain) under discussion was sequenced for a study of type 1 regulatory T cells. TCRdb fed the reads into MiXCR, producing one record per CDR3 protein. Of tens of thousands of distinct CDR3 sequences in the sample, roughly half were seen once. Worth noting for this clonotype: Its antigen is as yet unknown.

The length of the CDR3 is 16 residues. Germline V CDR1 and CDR2: MNHEY, SVGEGT. Trimming stripped 6 bases from V and 3 bases from J, with 17 bases between. The sequencing input was cultured non-Tr1 T cells, either the whole culture or a sorted T cell fraction (not recorded which). The receptor's source is a human donor in good health. The chain links TRBV6-2 or TRBV6-3 to TRBJ2-2; maybe TRBD1 (6 bases). The CDR3 sequence: CASRLAVAGDTGELFF. The CDR3 DNA reads as TGTGCCAGCAGACTGGCGGTGGCAGGGGACACCGGGGAGCTGTTTTTT.